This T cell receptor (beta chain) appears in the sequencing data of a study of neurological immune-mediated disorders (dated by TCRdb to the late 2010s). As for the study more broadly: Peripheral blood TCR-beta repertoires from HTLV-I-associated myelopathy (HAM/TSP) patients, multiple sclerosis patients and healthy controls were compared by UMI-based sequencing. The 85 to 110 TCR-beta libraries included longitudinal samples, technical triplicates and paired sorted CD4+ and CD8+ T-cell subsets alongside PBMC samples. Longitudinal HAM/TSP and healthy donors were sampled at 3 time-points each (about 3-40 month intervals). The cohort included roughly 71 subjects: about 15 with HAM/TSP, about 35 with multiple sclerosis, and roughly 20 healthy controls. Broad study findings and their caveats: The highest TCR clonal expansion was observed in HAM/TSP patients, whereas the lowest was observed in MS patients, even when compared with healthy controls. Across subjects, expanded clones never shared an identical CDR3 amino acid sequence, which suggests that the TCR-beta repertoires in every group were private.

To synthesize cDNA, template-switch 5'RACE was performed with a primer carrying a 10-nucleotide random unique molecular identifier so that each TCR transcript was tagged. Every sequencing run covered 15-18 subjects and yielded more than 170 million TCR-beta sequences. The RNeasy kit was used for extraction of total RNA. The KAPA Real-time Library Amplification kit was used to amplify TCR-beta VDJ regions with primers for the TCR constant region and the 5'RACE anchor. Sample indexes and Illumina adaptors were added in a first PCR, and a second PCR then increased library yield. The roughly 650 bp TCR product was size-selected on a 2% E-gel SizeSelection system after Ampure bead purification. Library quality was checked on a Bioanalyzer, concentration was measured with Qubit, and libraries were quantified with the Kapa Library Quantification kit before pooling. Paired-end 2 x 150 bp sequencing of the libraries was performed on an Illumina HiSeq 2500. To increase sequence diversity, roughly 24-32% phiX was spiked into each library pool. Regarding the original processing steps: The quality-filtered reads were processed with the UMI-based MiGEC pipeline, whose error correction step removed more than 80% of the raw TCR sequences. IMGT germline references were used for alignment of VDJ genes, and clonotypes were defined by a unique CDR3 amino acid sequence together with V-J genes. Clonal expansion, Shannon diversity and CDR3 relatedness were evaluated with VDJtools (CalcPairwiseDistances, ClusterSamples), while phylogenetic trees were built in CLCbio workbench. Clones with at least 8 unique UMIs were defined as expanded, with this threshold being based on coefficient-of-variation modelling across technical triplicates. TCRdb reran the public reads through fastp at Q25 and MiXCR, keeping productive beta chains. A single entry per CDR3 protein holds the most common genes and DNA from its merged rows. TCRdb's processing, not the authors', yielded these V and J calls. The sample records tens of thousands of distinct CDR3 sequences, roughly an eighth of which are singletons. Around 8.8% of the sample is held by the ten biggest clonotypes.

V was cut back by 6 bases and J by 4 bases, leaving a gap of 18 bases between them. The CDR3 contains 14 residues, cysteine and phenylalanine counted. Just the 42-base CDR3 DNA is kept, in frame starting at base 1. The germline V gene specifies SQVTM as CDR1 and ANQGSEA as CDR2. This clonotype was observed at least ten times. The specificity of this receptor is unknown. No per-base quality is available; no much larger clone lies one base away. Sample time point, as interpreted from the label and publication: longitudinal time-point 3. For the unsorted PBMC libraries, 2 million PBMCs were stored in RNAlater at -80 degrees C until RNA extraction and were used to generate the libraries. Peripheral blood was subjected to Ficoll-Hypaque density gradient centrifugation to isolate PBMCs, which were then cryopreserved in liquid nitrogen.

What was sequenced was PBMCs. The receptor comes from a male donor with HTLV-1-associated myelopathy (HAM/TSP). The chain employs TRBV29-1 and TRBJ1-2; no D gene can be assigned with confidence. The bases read TGCAGCGTGGATGACCCAAGCGCGGGCTATGGCTACACCTTC. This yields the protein CSVDDPSAGYGYTF.